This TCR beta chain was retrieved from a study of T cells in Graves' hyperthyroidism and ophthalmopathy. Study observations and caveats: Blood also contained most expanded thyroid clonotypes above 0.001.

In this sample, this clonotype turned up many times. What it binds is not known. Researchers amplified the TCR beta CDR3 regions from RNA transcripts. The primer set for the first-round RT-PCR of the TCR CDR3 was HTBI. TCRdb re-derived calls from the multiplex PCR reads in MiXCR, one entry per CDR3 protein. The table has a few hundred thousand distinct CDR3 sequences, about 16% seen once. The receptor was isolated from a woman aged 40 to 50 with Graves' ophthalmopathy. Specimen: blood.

The DNA for the CDR3 is TGTGCCAGCAGGGCGTCGGGCGGGGGACGAGAGCAGTTCTTC. This translates into CASRASGGGREQFF. The V call is TRBV7-3, the J call TRBJ2-1, with TRBD2 identical over 7 bases. V dropped 6 bases and J dropped 10; count of bases not matched to a gene: 12. Germline-derived CDR1 and CDR2 are SGHTA and FQGTGA. This CDR3 is 14 amino acids long.